Following are 8 T cell receptor beta chains from one sample sequenced in a study of blood T cell repertoires in COVID-19. Profiling relied on immunoSEQ multiplex PCR, and the TCRdb table lists in-frame clones only, not all of them. The sample shows tens of thousands of clones, around 77% of them seen only once. The specimen sequenced was peripheral blood. The receptors stem from a woman at least 80 years old with acute or convalescent COVID-19.

The gene calls are TRBV11-1 and TRBJ1-1; 9 positions match TRBD1. The CDR3 contains 16 residues. V shed 3 bases, J shed 1 base, and the junction held 6 bases outside the gene matches. In germline, CDR1 is SGHAT, CDR2 FQDESV (reference sequence). The CDR3: CASSFPTGGGNTEAFF. Written as DNA, the CDR3 is TGTGCCAGCAGCTTCCCAACAGGGGGCGGGAACACTGAAGCTTTCTTT.

The J gene is TRBJ2-7, the V gene TRBV7-9; possibly TRBD2 for D (5 bases). This CDR3 region has 16 residues. The germline CDR1 and CDR2 sequences are SEHNR and FQNEAQ (reference sequence). The V end lost 0 bases, the J end lost 2 bases, and 14 bases lay between the germline ends. The CDR3 DNA reads as TGTGCCAGCAGCTTAGCGGAGGTAGCGATTCCCTACGAGCAGTACTTC. It encodes CASSLAEVAIPYEQYF.

The chain combines TRBV30 with TRBJ2-7; 8 nucleotides align to TRBD1. V gave up 2 bases and J gave up 7 bases; unmatched junction bases: 10. Germline V gene data show CDR1 as GTSNPN and CDR2 as SVGIG (reference sequence). This CDR3 spans 14 amino acids. The CDR3 DNA reads TGTGCCTGGAGTTTAACAGGGGGACGGGCAGAGCAGTACTTC. This sequence encodes CAWSLTGGRAEQYF. The entire variable domain, with the rest obtained from reference TRBV30 and TRBJ2-7, is as follows: SQTIHQWPATLVQPVGSPLSLECTVEGTSNPNLYWYRQAAGRGLQLLFYSVGIGQISSEVPQNLSASRPQDRQFILSSKKLLLSDSGFYLCAWSLTGGRAEQYFGPGTRLTVT.

The V call is TRBV10-1, the J call TRBJ2-1, with TRBD2 matching 7 bases. Per the germline V gene, CDR1 is WNHNN and CDR2 is SYGVQD (reference sequence). The CDR3 sequence is 14 residues long. Losses at the gene ends were 4 bases for V and 4 bases for J; bases not matched to a gene: 4. CDR3 DNA: TGCGCCAGCAGTGGTAGCGGGCGATACAATGAGCAGTTCTTC. This sequence encodes CASSGSGRYNEQFF.

V and J are TRBV2 and TRBJ1-5, with D unclear. CDR1 and CDR2 from the germline V gene are SNHLY and FYNNEI. V was trimmed by 3 bases and J by 6 bases, leaving 6 bases between them. The CDR3 runs 12 residues. The CDR3 DNA reads TGTGCCAGCAGTGACCCGGTTCAGCCCCAGCATTTT. This encodes CASSDPVQPQHF.

This clone was recorded once. J is TRBJ1-2 and V is TRBV5-1; 8 nucleotides agree with TRBD1. Trimming removed 4 bases from V and 8 bases from J; junction bases left unmatched: 13. The CDR3 spans 15 residues. The germline gives CDR1 SGHRS, CDR2 YFSETQ. CDR3 protein: CASSQGALNEDGYTF. The CDR3 DNA follows: TGCGCCAGCAGCCAGGGGGCCCTGAATGAGGACGGCTACACCTTC.

The rearrangement links TRBV7-9 to TRBJ2-5; 9 nucleotides align to TRBD1. The germline CDR1 and CDR2 sequences are SEHNR and FQNEAQ (reference sequence). The CDR3 length is 14 residues. V lost 7 bases, J lost 7 bases, and 10 bases stayed unmatched. CDR3 nucleotide sequence: TGTGCCAGCACCTATACAGGGGGCCAGGGGACCCAGTACTTC. It encodes CASTYTGGQGTQYF.

The chain links TRBV11-2 to TRBJ1-2; D call uncertain. V lost 4 bases and J lost 2, with 20 bases in between. The length of the CDR3 is 17 residues. Germline V gene lookup returns CDR1 SGHAT and CDR2 FQNNGV. CDR3 in DNA: TGTGCCAGCAGCTCCCTCACTAGCCAACAGAGAAACTATGGCTACACCTTC. This encodes CASSSLTSQQRNYGYTF.